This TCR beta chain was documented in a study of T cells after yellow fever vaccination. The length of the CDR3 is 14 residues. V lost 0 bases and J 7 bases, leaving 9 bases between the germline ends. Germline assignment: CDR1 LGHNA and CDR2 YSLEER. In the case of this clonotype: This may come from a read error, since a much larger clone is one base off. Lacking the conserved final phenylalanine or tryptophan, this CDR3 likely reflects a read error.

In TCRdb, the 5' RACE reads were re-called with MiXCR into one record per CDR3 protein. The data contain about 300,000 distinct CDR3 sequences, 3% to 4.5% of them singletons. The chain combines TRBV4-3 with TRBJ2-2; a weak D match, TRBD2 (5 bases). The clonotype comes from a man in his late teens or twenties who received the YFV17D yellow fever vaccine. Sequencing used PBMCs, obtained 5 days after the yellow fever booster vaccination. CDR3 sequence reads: CASSQEAVYGELFS. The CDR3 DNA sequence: TGCGCCAGCAGCCAAGAAGCGGTGTACGGGGAGCTGTTTTCT.